This T cell receptor beta chain was recovered during a study of blood T cell repertoires in COVID-19. Background on the study: Some COVID-19 samples were acute and others convalescent; all came from the United States, Italy and Spain. The cDNA or gDNA used as material had been derived from T cells, B-cell-depleted T cells, or PBMCs.

Trimming took 8 bases from V and 4 from J, leaving 9 bases between them. This CDR3 is built from 13 residues. Germline lookup yields CDR1 MDHEN and CDR2 SYDVKM. Seattle enrolled patients during active infection and tracked them longitudinally. In the original processing: How many nucleated cells were present was estimated from reference gene primer amplification. Clones were read by immunoSEQ multiplex PCR, and TCRdb kept only the in-frame ones, dropping some. D and trimming come from the DNA, and the V and J calls and clone size come from that table. The table records 60,000 to 65,000 clones, roughly 83% of them present only once.

The J gene is TRBJ1-6, the V gene TRBV28; a possible D gene is TRBD1 (5 bases). The TCR originated in a man aged 55 to 70 with COVID-19, enrolled during active disease. The sequenced sample was peripheral blood. CDR3 nucleotides: TGTGCCAGCCACCAGGGTTATAATTCACCCCTCCACTTT. This gives the protein CASHQGYNSPLHF.